This T cell receptor (beta chain) was recorded in a study of HIV-infected children after antiretroviral therapy interruption. This clonotype was seen many times. The treatment: PENTA 11 planned treatment interruption arm or continuous ART arm. RNA-based 3' RACE libraries used unique molecular identifiers. One entry per CDR3 protein results from TCRdb running MiXCR on the 3' RACE reads. Counted here are about 46,000 distinct CDR3 sequences, around 4.7% occurring once; the ten biggest clones make up 0.55% to 0.85%. The CDR3 sequence is 13 residues long. Germline CDR1 is MDHEN and CDR2 is SYDVKM. V dropped 7 bases and J dropped 1; count of bases not matched to a gene: 4.

This rearrangement joins TRBV28 to TRBJ2-7; 7 nucleotides agree with TRBD1. This TCR came from a pool of human donors with HIV. The starting material was CD45RA+ CD4+ T cells from PBMCs, pooled from several time points, obtained from a donor given antiretroviral therapy, either interrupted or continuous. The subset denotes: naive CD4+ CD45RA+ CD45RO- T cells. CDR3 in DNA: TGTGCCAGCACTAGGGACAGATCCTACGAGCAGTACTTC. Translation gives CASTRDRSYEQYF. Using reference TRBV28 and TRBJ2-7 for the parts outside the CDR3, the full variable domain is DVKVTQSSRYLVKRTGEKVFLECVQDMDHENMFWYRQDPGLGLRLIYFSYDVKMKEKGDIPEGYSVSREKKERFSLILESASTNQTSMYLCASTRDRSYEQYFGPGTRLTVT.